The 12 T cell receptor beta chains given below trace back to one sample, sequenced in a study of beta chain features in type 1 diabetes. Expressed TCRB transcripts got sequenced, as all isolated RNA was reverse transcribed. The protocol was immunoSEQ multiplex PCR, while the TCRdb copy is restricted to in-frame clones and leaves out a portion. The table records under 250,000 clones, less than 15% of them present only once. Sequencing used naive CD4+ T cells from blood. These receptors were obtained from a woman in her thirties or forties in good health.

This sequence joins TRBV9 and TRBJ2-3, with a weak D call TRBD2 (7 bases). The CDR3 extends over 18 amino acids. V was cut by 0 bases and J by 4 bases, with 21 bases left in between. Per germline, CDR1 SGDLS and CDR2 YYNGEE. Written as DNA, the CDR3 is TGTGCCAGCAGCGTAGCAGGGTCCCGGGGGGCAAGGGCAGATACGCAGTATTTT. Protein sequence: CASSVAGSRGARADTQYF.

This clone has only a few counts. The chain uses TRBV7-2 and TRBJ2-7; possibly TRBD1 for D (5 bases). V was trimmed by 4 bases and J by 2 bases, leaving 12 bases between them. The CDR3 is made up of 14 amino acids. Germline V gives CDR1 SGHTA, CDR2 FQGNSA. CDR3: CASSSRVGPYEQYF. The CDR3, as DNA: TGTGCCAGCAGCTCCAGGGTAGGACCCTACGAGCAGTACTTC.

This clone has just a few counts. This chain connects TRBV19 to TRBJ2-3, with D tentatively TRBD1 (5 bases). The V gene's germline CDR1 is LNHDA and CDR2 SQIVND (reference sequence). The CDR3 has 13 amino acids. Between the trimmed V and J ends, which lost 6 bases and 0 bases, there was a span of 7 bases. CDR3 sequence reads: CASSQGSTDTQYF. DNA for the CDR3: TGTGCCAGTAGCCAGGGTAGCACAGATACGCAGTATTTT.

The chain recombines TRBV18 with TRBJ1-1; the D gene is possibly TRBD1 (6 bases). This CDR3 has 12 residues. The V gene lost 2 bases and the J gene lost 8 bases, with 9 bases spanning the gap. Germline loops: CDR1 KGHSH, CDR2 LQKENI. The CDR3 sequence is CASSPSGVEAFF. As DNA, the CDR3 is TGTGCCAGCTCACCATCAGGGGTGGAAGCTTTCTTT. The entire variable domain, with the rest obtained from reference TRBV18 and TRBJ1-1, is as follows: NAGVMQNPRHLVRRRGQEARLRCSPMKGHSHVYWYRQLPEEGLKFMVYLQKENIIDESGMPKERFSAEFPKEGPSILRIQQVVRGDSAAYFCASSPSGVEAFFGQGTRLTVV.

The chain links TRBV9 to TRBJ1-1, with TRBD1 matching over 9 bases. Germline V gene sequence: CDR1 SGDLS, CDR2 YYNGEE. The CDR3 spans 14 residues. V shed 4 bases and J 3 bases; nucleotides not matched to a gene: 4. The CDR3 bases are TGTGCCAGCAGCCCACGACAGGGGGACACTGAAGCTTTCTTT. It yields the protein CASSPRQGDTEAFF.

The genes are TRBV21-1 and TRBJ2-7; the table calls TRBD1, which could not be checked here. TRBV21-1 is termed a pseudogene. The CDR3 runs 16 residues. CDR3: CASSKGWVWASYEQYF. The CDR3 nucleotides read TGTGCCAGCAGCAAAGGGTGGGTTTGGGCCTCCTACGAGCAGTACTTC.

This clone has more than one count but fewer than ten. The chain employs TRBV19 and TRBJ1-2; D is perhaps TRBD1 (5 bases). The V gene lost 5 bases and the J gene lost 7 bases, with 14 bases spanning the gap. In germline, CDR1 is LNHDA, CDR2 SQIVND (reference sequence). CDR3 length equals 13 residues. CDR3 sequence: CASSRASRVGYTF. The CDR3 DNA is TGTGCCAGTAGTCGCGCCAGCAGGGTTGGCTACACCTTC.

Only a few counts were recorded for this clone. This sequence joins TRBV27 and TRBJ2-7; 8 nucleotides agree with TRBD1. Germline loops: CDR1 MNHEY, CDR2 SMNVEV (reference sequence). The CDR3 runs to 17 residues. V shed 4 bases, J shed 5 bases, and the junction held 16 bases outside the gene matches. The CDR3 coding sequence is TGTGCCAGCAGTTCCCTCCTATGGGGACAGGCGTTCCACGAGCAGTACTTC. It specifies CASSSLLWGQAFHEQYF.

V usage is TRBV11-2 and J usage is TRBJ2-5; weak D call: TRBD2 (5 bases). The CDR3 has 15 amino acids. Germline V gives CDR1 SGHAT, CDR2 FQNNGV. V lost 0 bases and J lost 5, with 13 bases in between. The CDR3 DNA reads TGTGCCAGCAGCTTAGATGGAGGTTTGGGGGAGACCCAGTACTTC. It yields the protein CASSLDGGLGETQYF.

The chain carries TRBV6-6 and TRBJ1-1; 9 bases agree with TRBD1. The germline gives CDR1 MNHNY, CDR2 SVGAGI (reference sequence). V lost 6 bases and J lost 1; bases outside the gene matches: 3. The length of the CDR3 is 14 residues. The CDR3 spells CASRDRGSNTEAFF. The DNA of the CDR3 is TGTGCCAGCAGGGACAGGGGCTCGAACACTGAAGCTTTCTTT.

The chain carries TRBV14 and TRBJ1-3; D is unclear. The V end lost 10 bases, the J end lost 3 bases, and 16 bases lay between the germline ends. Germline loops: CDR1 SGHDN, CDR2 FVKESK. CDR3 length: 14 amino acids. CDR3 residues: CAINGGSCGNTIYF. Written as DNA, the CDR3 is TGTGCCATCAATGGCGGTTCCTGTGGAAACACCATATATTTT. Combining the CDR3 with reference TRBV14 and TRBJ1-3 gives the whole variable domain EAGVTQFPSHSVIEKGQTVTLRCDPISGHDNLYWYRRVMGKEIKFLLHFVKESKQDESGMPNNRFLAERTGGTYSTLKVQPAELEDSGVYFCAINGGSCGNTIYFGEGSWLTVV.

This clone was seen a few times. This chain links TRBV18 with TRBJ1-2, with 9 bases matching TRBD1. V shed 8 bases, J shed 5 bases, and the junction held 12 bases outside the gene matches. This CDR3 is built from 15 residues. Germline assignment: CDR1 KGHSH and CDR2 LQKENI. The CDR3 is CASRGTGRHEYGYTF. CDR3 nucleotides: TGTGCCAGCCGGGGGACAGGGAGACATGAGTATGGCTACACCTTC.